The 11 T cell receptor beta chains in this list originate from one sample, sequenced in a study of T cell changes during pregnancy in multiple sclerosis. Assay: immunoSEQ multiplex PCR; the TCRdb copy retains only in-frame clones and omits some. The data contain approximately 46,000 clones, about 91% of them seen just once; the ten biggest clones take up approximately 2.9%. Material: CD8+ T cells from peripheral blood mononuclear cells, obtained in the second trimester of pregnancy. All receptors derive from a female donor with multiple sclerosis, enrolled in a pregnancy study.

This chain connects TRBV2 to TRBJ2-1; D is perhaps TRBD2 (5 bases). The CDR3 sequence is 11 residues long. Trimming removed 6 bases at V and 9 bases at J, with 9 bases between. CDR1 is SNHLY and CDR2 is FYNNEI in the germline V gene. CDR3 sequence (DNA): TGTGCCAGCAGGGTAGCGCTTGAGCAGTTCTTC. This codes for CASRVALEQFF.

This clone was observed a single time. The DNA of the CDR3 is TGTGCCAGCAGTCTACCAGGCTACAATGAGCAGTTCTTC. Protein: CASSLPGYNEQFF. The gene calls are TRBV27 and TRBJ2-1; D is uncertain. Germline lookup yields CDR1 MNHEY and CDR2 SMNVEV (reference sequence). The V and J ends lost 5 bases and 3 bases respectively, with 8 bases between them. CDR3 length equals 13 residues.

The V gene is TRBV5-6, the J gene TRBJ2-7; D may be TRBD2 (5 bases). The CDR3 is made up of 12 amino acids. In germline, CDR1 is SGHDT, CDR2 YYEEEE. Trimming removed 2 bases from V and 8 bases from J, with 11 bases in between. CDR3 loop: CASSFGRAKQYF. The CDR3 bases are TGTGCCAGCAGCTTTGGGCGGGCGAAGCAGTACTTC.

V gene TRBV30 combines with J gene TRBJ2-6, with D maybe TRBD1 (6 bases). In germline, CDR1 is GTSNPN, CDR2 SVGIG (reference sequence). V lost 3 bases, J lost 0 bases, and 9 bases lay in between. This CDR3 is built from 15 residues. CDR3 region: CAWRDSFSGANVLTF. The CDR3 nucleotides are TGTGCCTGGAGGGACAGCTTCTCTGGGGCCAACGTCCTGACTTTC.

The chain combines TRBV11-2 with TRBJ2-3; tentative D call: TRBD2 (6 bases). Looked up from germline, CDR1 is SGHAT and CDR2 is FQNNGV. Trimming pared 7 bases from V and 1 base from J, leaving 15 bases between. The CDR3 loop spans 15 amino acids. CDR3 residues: CASTFSGTRTDTQYF. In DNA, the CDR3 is TGTGCCAGCACCTTTAGCGGTACCCGCACAGATACGCAGTATTTT.

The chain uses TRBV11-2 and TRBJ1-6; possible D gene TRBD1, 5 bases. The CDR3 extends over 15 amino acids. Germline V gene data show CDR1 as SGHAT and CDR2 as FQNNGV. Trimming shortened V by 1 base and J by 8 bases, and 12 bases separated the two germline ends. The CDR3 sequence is CASSLARGGYSPLHF. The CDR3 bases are TGTGCCAGCAGCTTAGCGCGGGGGGGGTATTCACCCCTCCACTTT. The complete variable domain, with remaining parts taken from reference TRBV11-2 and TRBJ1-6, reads EAGVAQSPRYKIIEKRQSVAFWCNPISGHATLYWYQQILGQGPKLLIQFQNNGVVDDSQLPKDRFSAERLKGVDSTLKIQPAKLEDSAVYLCASSLARGGYSPLHFGNGTRLTVT.

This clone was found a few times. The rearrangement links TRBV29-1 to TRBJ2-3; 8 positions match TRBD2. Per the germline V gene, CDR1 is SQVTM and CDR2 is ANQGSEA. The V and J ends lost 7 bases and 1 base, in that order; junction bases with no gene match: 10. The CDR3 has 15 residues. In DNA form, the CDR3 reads TGCAGCGCCTATTTTCTTAGCGGGGGCACAGATACGCAGTATTTT. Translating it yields CSAYFLSGGTDTQYF.

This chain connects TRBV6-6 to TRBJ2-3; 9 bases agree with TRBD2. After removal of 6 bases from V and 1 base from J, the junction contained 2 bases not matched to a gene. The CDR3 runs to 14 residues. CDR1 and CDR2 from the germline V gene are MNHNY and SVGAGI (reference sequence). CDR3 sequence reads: CASSLAGRTDTQYF. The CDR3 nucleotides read TGTGCCAGCAGCCTAGCGGGGCGCACAGATACGCAGTATTTT.

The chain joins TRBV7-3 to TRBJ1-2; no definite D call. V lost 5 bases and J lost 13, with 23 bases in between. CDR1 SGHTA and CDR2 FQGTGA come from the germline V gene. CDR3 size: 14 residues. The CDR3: CASSQLIGMGLGTF. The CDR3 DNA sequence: TGTGCCAGCAGCCAATTGATCGGGATGGGTCTTGGCACCTTC.

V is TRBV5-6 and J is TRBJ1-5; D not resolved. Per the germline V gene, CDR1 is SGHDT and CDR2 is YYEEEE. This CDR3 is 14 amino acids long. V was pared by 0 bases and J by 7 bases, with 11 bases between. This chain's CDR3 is CASSLGSGRQPQHF. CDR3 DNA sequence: TGTGCCAGCAGCTTGGGCTCCGGGAGGCAGCCCCAGCATTTT.

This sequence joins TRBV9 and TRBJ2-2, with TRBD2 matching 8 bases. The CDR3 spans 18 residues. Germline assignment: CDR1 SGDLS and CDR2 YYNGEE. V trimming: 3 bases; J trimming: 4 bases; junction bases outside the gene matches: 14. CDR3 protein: CASSAGLAGGGGTGELFF. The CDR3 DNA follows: TGTGCCAGCAGCGCCGGACTAGCCGGGGGGGGTGGCACCGGGGAGCTGTTTTTT.